This T cell receptor beta chain originates from a study of T-cell reconstitution after alpha-beta-depleted transplantation in children. The TCRbeta library was prepared with unique molecular identifiers. MiXCR, applied by TCRdb to the PCR reads, yields one record per CDR3 protein. The sample includes roughly 500,000 distinct CDR3 sequences, roughly an eighth seen only once; the top ten take approximately 5.4%. This clonotype was picked up many times. The sample here was PBMCs from the stem cell graft donor, taken from the stem cell graft. This clonotype originated in a human donor who donated a stem cell graft to a child with combined immunodeficiency.

CDR3: CSAGIAGVDTGELFF. The CDR3 nucleotides read TGCAGTGCTGGCATCGCGGGGGTGGACACCGGGGAGCTGTTTTTT. This sequence joins TRBV20-1 and TRBJ2-2; 7 nucleotides align to TRBD2. J gave up 3 bases and V 5 bases, and 9 bases lay outside the gene matches. In germline, CDR1 is DFQATT, CDR2 SNEGSKA (reference sequence). The CDR3 consists of 15 residues.